This TCR beta chain was observed in a study of blood T cell repertoires in COVID-19. Overall study: Samples representing acute and convalescent COVID-19 were sourced from the United States, Italy and Spain. The analysed material was cDNA or gDNA that came from T cells, B-cell-depleted T cells, or PBMCs.

The CDR3 is made up of 15 amino acids. Trimming removed 8 bases from V and 5 bases from J; junction bases left unmatched: 7. Germline CDR1 and CDR2: LNHDA and SQIVND (reference sequence). As handled by the study authors: Cell counts per sample came from amplifying reference gene primers. Clones were read by immunoSEQ multiplex PCR, and TCRdb kept only the in-frame ones, dropping some. The V and J calls and clone size come from that table; D and trimming were worked out from the DNA. This sample has 90,000 or so clones, with 86% found just once. The chain combines TRBV19 with TRBJ2-5; the match to TRBD2 covers 14 bases. The sequenced sample was peripheral blood. The receptor's source is a man older than 75 with active or convalescent COVID-19. The CDR3 region is CASRRLAGGMETQYF. DNA of the CDR3: TGTGCCAGTCGAAGACTAGCGGGAGGGATGGAGACCCAGTACTTC.